The clone carrying this TCR beta chain was counted only a few times. The sample belongs to a study of CD8 T cells in ankylosing spondylitis. 5'-RACE, quantitative and with molecular barcodes, yielded the TCR beta libraries. Via MiXCR, TCRdb re-called the 5' RACE reads, giving one row per CDR3 protein. The sample yields roughly 60,000 distinct CDR3 sequences, under 7.5% seen once. CDR3 length: 15 amino acids. Per the germline V gene, CDR1 is LGHNA and CDR2 is YSLEER. Trimming removed 4 bases from V and 5 bases from J; junction bases left unmatched: 9. This receptor was taken from a male donor with ankylosing spondylitis. Sequencing was done on a sample of synovial fluid, either unsorted or a sorted T cell fraction (not recorded which). The V call is TRBV4-3, the J call TRBJ2-5; 8 bases align to TRBD2. The DNA of the CDR3 is TGCGCCAGCAGCCGGAGCCGGGAGGGCCGGGAGACCCAGTACTTC. Protein sequence: CASSRSREGRETQYF.